Listed below are T cell receptor beta chains from one sample, sequenced in a study of cytomegalovirus exposure and HLA in healthy donors. Here immunoSEQ multiplex PCR was the method, and the copy in TCRdb shows in-frame clones only, minus some. The table lists about 150,000 clones, about four fifths of them singletons. The sample comprised PBMCs. The receptors stem from a man between 25 and 39 years old in good health and CMV-seropositive. Each CDR3 is given with its conserved first and last residue. Fields, in order: D gene, clone size, V gene, J gene, CDR3 protein, CDR3 DNA. The D gene is left open where the match is weak. Size is stated for part of the rows, as once, few or many counts, or as a class when the clone is expanded.

TRBD1	-	TRBV6-5	TRBJ1-5	CASRRTGISNQPQHF	TGTGCCAGCAGACGGACAGGAATTAGCAATCAGCCCCAGCATTTT
TRBD1	-	TRBV6-6	TRBJ1-2	CASSYSKGGTYGYTF	TGTGCCAGCAGTTACTCGAAAGGGGGCACCTATGGCTACACCTTC
-	once	TRBV30	TRBJ1-2	CAWTAGVSRGYGYTF	TGTGCCTGGACAGCTGGCGTTTCGCGGGGCTATGGCTACACCTTC
-	-	TRBV10-1	TRBJ2-3	CASSRDPSTDTQYF	TGCGCCAGCAGCCGAGATCCTAGCACAGATACGCAGTATTTT
TRBD1	-	TRBV30	TRBJ2-5	CAWSGGQGETQYF	TGTGCCTGGAGTGGGGGACAGGGAGAGACCCAGTACTTC
TRBD2	few	TRBV2	TRBJ2-7	CASAAGRGEQYF	TGTGCCAGCGCTGCGGGGAGGGGCGAGCAGTACTTC
TRBD1	-	TRBV29-1	TRBJ2-4	CSARTGANIQYF	TGCAGCGCTAGGACAGGAGCAAACATTCAGTACTTC
-	-	TRBV9	TRBJ1-1	CASSEQANLNTEAFF	TGTGCCAGCAGTGAACAGGCCAATTTGAACACTGAAGCTTTCTTT
-	-	TRBV28	TRBJ1-5	CASSNRETNQPQHF	TGTGCCAGCAGTAACAGGGAAACTAATCAGCCCCAGCATTTT
-	-	TRBV6-5	TRBJ1-2	CASSYYRAENYGYTF	TGTGCCAGCAGTTACTACAGGGCAGAAAACTATGGCTACACCTTC
-	once	TRBV12-5	TRBJ1-2	CASGLAPGLFGYGYTF	TGTGCTAGTGGTTTGGCACCGGGACTGTTTGGTTATGGCTACACCTTC
-	-	TRBV5-4	TRBJ2-5	CASSLDPEETQYF	TGTGCCAGCAGCTTGGACCCAGAAGAGACCCAGTACTTC